Listed here are 5 T cell receptor beta chains from one sample, sequenced in a study of control samples from healthy donors and cancer patients. Measured with immunoSEQ multiplex PCR; TCRdb has only the in-frame clones, and not every one. The repertoire has roughly 180,000 clones, around 92% of them found once; the top ten carry 2% to 2.5%. The material sequenced was blood. Receptor source: a woman aged 40 to 49 in good health.

The V and J genes are TRBV2 and TRBJ1-2, with D perhaps matching TRBD1 (5 bases). Germline lookup yields CDR1 SNHLY and CDR2 FYNNEI. Deletions cut 4 bases from V and 1 base from J, with 13 bases between. The CDR3 has 15 residues. The CDR3 here is CASSGTEGSNYGYTF. Here the CDR3 DNA reads TGTGCCAGCAGTGGAACGGAGGGGAGTAACTATGGCTACACCTTC. Complete variable domain (other parts from reference TRBV2 and TRBJ1-2): EPEVTQTPSHQVTQMGQEVILRCVPISNHLYFYWYRQILGQKVEFLVSFYNNEISEKSEIFDDQFSVERPDGSNFTLKIRSTKLEDSAMYFCASSGTEGSNYGYTFGSGTRLTVV.

The chain is built from TRBV6-4 and TRBJ1-2; D possibly corresponds to TRBD1 (6 bases). The V gene's germline CDR1 is MRHNA and CDR2 SNTAGT. With 3 bases removed from V and 8 bases from J, the gap between germline ends came to 10 bases. The CDR3 covers 12 residues. CDR3 sequence: CASSEQGSGYTF. The CDR3 nucleotides read TGTGCCAGCAGTGAACAGGGATCGGGCTACACCTTC.

The chain joins TRBV6-5 to TRBJ1-1, with no clear D. CDR3 size: 14 residues. V lost 2 bases, J lost 2 bases, and 9 bases lay in between. Germline loops: CDR1 MNHEY, CDR2 SVGAGI. CDR3 region: CASSYGPYNTEAFF. In DNA form, the CDR3 reads TGTGCCAGCAGTTACGGACCTTACAACACTGAAGCTTTCTTT.

The rearrangement links TRBV5-1 to TRBJ1-1; 8 bases line up with TRBD1. This CDR3 spans 13 amino acids. The J segment lost 5 bases and the V segment lost 2 bases, leaving 2 bases of the junction unmatched. Germline V gene sequence: CDR1 SGHRS, CDR2 YFSETQ. The CDR3 bases are TGCGCCAGCAGCTTCCGGACAGGGACTGAAGCTTTCTTT. It yields the protein CASSFRTGTEAFF.

This clone has a handful of counts. The V and J genes are TRBV11-1 and TRBJ1-6, with D possibly being TRBD1 (5 bases). Germline V gene data show CDR1 as SGHAT and CDR2 as FQDESV (reference sequence). Trimming took 1 base from V and 7 from J, leaving 8 bases between them. CDR3 length equals 14 residues. The DNA of the CDR3 is TGTGCCAGCAGCTTAGTCGAGGGGAATTCACCCCTCCACTTT. The encoded protein is CASSLVEGNSPLHF.